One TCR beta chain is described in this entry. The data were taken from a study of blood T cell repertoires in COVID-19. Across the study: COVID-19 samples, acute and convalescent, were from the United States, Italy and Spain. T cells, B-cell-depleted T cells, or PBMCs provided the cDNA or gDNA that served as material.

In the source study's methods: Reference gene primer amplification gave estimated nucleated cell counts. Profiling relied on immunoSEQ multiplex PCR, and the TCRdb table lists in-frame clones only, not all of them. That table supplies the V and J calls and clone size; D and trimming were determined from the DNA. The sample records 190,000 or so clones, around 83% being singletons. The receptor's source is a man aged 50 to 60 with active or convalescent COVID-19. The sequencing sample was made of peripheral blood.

This chain's CDR3 is CASSNRGWNGYTF. The DNA for the CDR3 is TGTGCCAGCAGTAACAGGGGTTGGAATGGCTACACCTTC. J is TRBJ1-2 and V is TRBV12-3 or TRBV12-4, with TRBD1 matching over 7 bases. After removal of 5 bases from V and 6 bases from J, the junction contained 6 bases not matched to a gene. This CDR3 region has 13 residues.